This passage covers 4 T cell receptor beta chains from one sample sequenced in a study of siplizumab effects on memory and regulatory T cells. Clones were sequenced by immunoSEQ multiplex PCR, and TCRdb holds only the in-frame ones, with some missing. The table lists over 85,000 clones, roughly 96% of them singletons, with 0.03% to 0.035% in the top ten. Sequencing used naive CD4+ T cells sorted from blood. Receptor source: a human donor in good health.

In DNA, the CDR3 is TGTGCCAGTAGTATCGCGGGGTCTGGCTACACCTTC. It specifies CASSIAGSGYTF. This chain links TRBV19 with TRBJ1-2; D not certain. Germline lookup yields CDR1 LNHDA and CDR2 SQIVND (reference sequence). This CDR3 contains 12 residues. V gave up 3 bases and J gave up 7 bases, with 9 bases separating them.

The rearrangement links TRBV19 to TRBJ1-6; 10 bases align to TRBD1. V dropped 1 base and J dropped 8; count of bases not matched to a gene: 5. The germline V gene has CDR1 LNHDA and CDR2 SQIVND (reference sequence). The CDR3 is 16 residues long. The CDR3 protein is CASSIGGQGVYSPLHF. CDR3 in DNA: TGTGCCAGTAGTATAGGAGGACAGGGGGTTTATTCACCCCTCCACTTT.

This chain links TRBV11-2 with TRBJ2-3; 10 bases agree with TRBD2. Germline V gene sequence: CDR1 SGHAT, CDR2 FQNNGV. With V trimmed by 3 bases and J by 7 bases, 10 bases remained unmatched. The CDR3 is 16 residues long. The chain's CDR3 is CASSFSGGYKVNTQYF. The CDR3 DNA follows: TGTGCCAGCAGCTTTAGCGGGGGGTATAAGGTGAATACGCAGTATTTT.

The chain employs TRBV7-9 and TRBJ2-2; 10 bases are a match to TRBD1. Germline CDR1 SEHNR, CDR2 FQNEAQ (reference sequence). This CDR3 is 17 amino acids long. Trimming removed 3 bases from V and 0 bases from J; junction bases left unmatched: 4. The CDR3 here is CASSFDRGLSNTGELFF. The CDR3 coding sequence is TGTGCCAGCAGCTTTGACAGGGGGCTATCGAACACCGGGGAGCTGTTTTTT.